This T cell receptor (beta chain) stems from a study of CD8+ T cells in alopecia areata. About the study: Scoring treated patients' severity relied on the percentage of scalp area affected.

Described treatment: oral pan-JAK inhibitor, 5-10 mg twice daily. Alopecia areata patients provided lesional scalp punch biopsies and peripheral blood, both collected for the study. Sequencing relied on a cDNA template that was reverse transcribed from extracted RNA. The protocol was immunoSEQ multiplex PCR, while the TCRdb copy is restricted to in-frame clones and leaves out a portion. This table has roughly 120,000 clones, approximately 55% appearing once. CDR1 GTSNPN and CDR2 SVGIG come from the germline V gene (reference sequence). The ends were cut back, 4 bases at V and 4 bases at J, with 13 bases in the middle. There are 13 residues in the CDR3.

This specimen was CD4+ T cells sorted from blood, taken at week 24, from a patient treated with tofacitinib. The source of this sequence is a human donor with alopecia areata. The J gene is TRBJ1-1, the V gene TRBV30, with D unclear. CDR3 residues: CAWTRSGSTEAFF. CDR3 coding DNA: TGTGCCTGGACTCGAAGCGGTAGCACTGAAGCTTTCTTT. The entire variable domain, with the rest obtained from reference TRBV30 and TRBJ1-1, is as follows: SQTIHQWPATLVQPVGSPLSLECTVEGTSNPNLYWYRQAAGRGLQLLFYSVGIGQISSEVPQNLSASRPQDRQFILSSKKLLLSDSGFYLCAWTRSGSTEAFFGQGTRLTVV.